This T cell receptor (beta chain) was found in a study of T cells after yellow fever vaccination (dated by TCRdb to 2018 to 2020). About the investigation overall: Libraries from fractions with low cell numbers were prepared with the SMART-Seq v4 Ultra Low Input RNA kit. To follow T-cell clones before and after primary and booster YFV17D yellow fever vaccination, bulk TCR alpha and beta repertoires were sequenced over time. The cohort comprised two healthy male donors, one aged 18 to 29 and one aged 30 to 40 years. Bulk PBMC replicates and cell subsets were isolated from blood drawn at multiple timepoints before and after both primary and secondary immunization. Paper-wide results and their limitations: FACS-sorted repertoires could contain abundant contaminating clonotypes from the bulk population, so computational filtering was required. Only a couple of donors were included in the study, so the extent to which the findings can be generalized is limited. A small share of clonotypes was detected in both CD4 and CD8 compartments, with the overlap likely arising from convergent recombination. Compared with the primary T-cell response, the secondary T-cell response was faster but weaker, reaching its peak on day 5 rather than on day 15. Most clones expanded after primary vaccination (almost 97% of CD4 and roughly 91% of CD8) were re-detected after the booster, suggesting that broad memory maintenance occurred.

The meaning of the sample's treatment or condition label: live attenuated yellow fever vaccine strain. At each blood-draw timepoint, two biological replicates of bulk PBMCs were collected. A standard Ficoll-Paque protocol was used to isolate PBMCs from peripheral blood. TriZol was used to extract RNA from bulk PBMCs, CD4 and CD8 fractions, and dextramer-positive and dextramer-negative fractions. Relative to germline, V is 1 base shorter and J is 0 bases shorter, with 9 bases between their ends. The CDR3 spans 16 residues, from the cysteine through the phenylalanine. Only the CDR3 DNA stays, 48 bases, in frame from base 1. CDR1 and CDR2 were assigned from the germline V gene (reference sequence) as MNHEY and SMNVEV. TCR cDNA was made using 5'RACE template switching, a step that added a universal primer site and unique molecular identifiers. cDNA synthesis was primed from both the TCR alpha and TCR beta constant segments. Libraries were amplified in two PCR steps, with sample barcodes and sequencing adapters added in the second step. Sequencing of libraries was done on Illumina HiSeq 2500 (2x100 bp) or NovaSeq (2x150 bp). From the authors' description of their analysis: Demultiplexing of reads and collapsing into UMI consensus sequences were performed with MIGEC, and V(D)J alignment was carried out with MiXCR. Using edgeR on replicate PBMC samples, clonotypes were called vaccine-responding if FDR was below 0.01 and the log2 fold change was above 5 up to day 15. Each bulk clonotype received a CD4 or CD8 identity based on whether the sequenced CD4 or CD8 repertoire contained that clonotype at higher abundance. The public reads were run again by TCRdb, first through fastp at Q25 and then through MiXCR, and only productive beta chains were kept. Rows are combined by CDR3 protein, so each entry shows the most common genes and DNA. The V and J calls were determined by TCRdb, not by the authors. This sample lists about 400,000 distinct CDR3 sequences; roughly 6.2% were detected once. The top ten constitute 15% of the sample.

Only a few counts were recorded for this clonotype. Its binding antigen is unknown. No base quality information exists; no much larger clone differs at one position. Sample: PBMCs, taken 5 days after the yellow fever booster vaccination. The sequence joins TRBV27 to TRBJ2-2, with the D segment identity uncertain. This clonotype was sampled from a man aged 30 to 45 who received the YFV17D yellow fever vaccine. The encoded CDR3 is CASSLWDPSNTGELFF. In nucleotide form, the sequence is TGTGCCAGCAGTTTATGGGATCCCTCGAACACCGGGGAGCTGTTTTTT.